Listed below are T cell receptor beta chains from one sample, sequenced in a study of T cells in tuberculosis. This table comes from immunoSEQ multiplex PCR, and its TCRdb copy is limited to in-frame clones, with some not included. The table has about 43,000 clones, approximately 94% seen once. Material for sequencing was PBMCs. The receptors derive from a donor aged 10 to 29 with latent tuberculosis or without tuberculosis infection. Some clones in this sample may be carry-over from other donors' samples. The CDR3 runs from the conserved cysteine through the conserved F or W. Each record gives: clone size, V gene, CDR3 length, D gene, J gene, CDR3 protein, CDR3 DNA. A D gene is named only where the DNA matches it firmly. Clone size appears in some rows only: once, few, many, or a class for an expanded clone.

abundance: .; v_gene: TRBV9; len: 14; d_gene: TRBD2; j_gene: TRBJ2-7; CDR3aa: CASSLAGGVSEQYF; CDR3nt: TGTGCCAGCAGCCTAGCGGGAGGGGTCTCCGAGCAGTACTTC
abundance: .; v_gene: TRBV5-8; len: 16; d_gene: TRBD1; j_gene: TRBJ2-2; CDR3aa: CASWGQGAGFSGELFF; CDR3nt: TGTGCCAGCTGGGGACAGGGGGCCGGTTTTTCCGGGGAGCTGTTTTTT
abundance: .; v_gene: TRBV5-4; len: 14; d_gene: .; j_gene: TRBJ1-1; CDR3aa: CASSPQTANTEAFF; CDR3nt: TGTGCCAGCAGTCCCCAGACTGCTAACACTGAAGCTTTCTTT
abundance: .; v_gene: TRBV11-2; len: 16; d_gene: .; j_gene: TRBJ2-2; CDR3aa: CASSPSASGYTGELFF; CDR3nt: TGTGCCAGCAGCCCCAGTGCGTCGGGGTACACCGGGGAGCTGTTTTTT
abundance: once; v_gene: TRBV5-8; len: 15; d_gene: TRBD1; j_gene: TRBJ2-1; CDR3aa: CASSWGTGGYNEQFF; CDR3nt: TGTGCCAGCAGCTGGGGGACAGGGGGCTACAATGAGCAGTTCTTC
abundance: .; v_gene: TRBV27; len: 15; d_gene: .; j_gene: TRBJ2-7; CDR3aa: CASSLTPGGLGEQYF; CDR3nt: TGTGCCAGCAGTTTAACCCCCGGGGGGCTTGGTGAGCAGTACTTC
abundance: once; v_gene: TRBV19; len: 17; d_gene: TRBD1; j_gene: TRBJ1-1; CDR3aa: CASSNRDRESRRPEAFF; CDR3nt: TGTGCCAGTAGTAACCGGGACAGGGAGTCTCGCCGCCCTGAAGCTTTCTTT
abundance: .; v_gene: TRBV5-1; len: 14; d_gene: .; j_gene: TRBJ2-7; CDR3aa: CASSPDGRTYEQYF; CDR3nt: TGCGCCAGCAGCCCGGATGGGAGGACCTACGAGCAGTACTTC
abundance: once; v_gene: TRBV29-1; len: 13; d_gene: TRBD2; j_gene: TRBJ2-7; CDR3aa: CSVRLAGVPEQYF; CDR3nt: TGCAGCGTTCGACTAGCGGGAGTCCCCGAGCAGTACTTC
abundance: .; v_gene: TRBV5-1; len: 14; d_gene: .; j_gene: TRBJ2-7; CDR3aa: CASSPGQTLYEQYF; CDR3nt: TGCGCCAGCAGCCCCGGACAGACCCTCTACGAGCAGTACTTC
abundance: .; v_gene: TRBV7-8; len: 16; d_gene: TRBD2; j_gene: TRBJ2-3; CDR3aa: CASSPGWASGRDTQYF; CDR3nt: TGTGCCAGCAGCCCAGGGTGGGCTAGCGGTAGGGATACGCAGTATTTT
abundance: .; v_gene: TRBV28; len: 13; d_gene: TRBD1; j_gene: TRBJ2-1; CDR3aa: CASGTGGANEQFF; CDR3nt: TGTGCCAGCGGGACAGGGGGAGCGAATGAGCAGTTCTTC
abundance: .; v_gene: TRBV15; len: 14; d_gene: TRBD1; j_gene: TRBJ1-1; CDR3aa: CATSRLTQGAVAFF; CDR3nt: TGTGCCACCAGCAGACTGACACAGGGGGCCGTAGCTTTCTTT
abundance: .; v_gene: TRBV28; len: 14; d_gene: .; j_gene: TRBJ2-2; CDR3aa: CASSLSGSTGELFF; CDR3nt: TGTGCCAGCAGTTTATCCGGGTCCACCGGGGAGCTGTTTTTT
abundance: once; v_gene: TRBV7-3; len: 15; d_gene: TRBD2; j_gene: TRBJ2-1; CDR3aa: CASSAGGGARGEQFF; CDR3nt: TGTGCCAGCAGCGCGGGGGGTGGAGCACGGGGAGAGCAGTTCTTC
abundance: .; v_gene: TRBV6-5; len: 16; d_gene: TRBD1; j_gene: TRBJ1-1; CDR3aa: CASSYGQQGLNTEAFF; CDR3nt: TGTGCCAGCAGTTACGGTCAACAGGGGCTTAACACTGAAGCTTTCTTT
abundance: .; v_gene: TRBV7-8; len: 19; d_gene: TRBD2; j_gene: TRBJ2-1; CDR3aa: CASSLVALAGGIVFHEQFF; CDR3nt: TGTGCCAGCAGCTTAGTCGCTCTAGCGGGAGGTATCGTTTTTCATGAGCAGTTCTTC
abundance: once; v_gene: TRBV7-2; len: 15; d_gene: TRBD2; j_gene: TRBJ2-7; CDR3aa: CASSPGLAGAYEQYF; CDR3nt: TGTGCCAGCAGCCCGGGACTAGCGGGAGCCTACGAGCAGTACTTC
abundance: .; v_gene: TRBV29-1; len: 20; d_gene: TRBD1; j_gene: TRBJ2-6; CDR3aa: CSVEEVPGTGSGSGANVLTF; CDR3nt: TGCAGCGTTGAGGAGGTTCCCGGGACAGGTTCTGGCTCTGGGGCCAACGTCCTGACTTTC
abundance: .; v_gene: TRBV13; len: 16; d_gene: .; j_gene: TRBJ1-1; CDR3aa: CASSRGSVVDVPEAFF; CDR3nt: TGTGCCAGCAGCAGGGGCTCGGTTGTAGATGTCCCTGAAGCTTTCTTT
abundance: .; v_gene: TRBV15; len: 15; d_gene: .; j_gene: TRBJ1-1; CDR3aa: CATSRALLQNTEAFF; CDR3nt: TGTGCCACCAGCAGAGCACTCCTCCAGAACACTGAAGCTTTCTTT
abundance: .; v_gene: TRBV6-6; len: 14; d_gene: .; j_gene: TRBJ1-2; CDR3aa: CASSGPSGNYGYTF; CDR3nt: TGTGCCAGCAGTGGGCCTTCGGGGAACTATGGCTACACCTTC
abundance: .; v_gene: TRBV28; len: 15; d_gene: TRBD1; j_gene: TRBJ2-7; CDR3aa: CASSFGGQGAGEQYF; CDR3nt: TGTGCCAGCAGTTTTGGGGGACAGGGGGCAGGGGAGCAGTACTTC
abundance: .; v_gene: TRBV11-2; len: 18; d_gene: .; j_gene: TRBJ2-3; CDR3aa: CASSFLSFSKESTDTQYF; CDR3nt: TGTGCCAGCAGCTTTCTTTCTTTTAGTAAGGAGAGCACAGATACGCAGTATTTT
abundance: .; v_gene: TRBV29-1; len: 15; d_gene: .; j_gene: TRBJ2-7; CDR3aa: CSVEDPTDNFYEQYF; CDR3nt: TGCAGCGTTGAAGATCCAACGGACAATTTCTACGAGCAGTACTTC
abundance: .; v_gene: TRBV10-1; len: 13; d_gene: .; j_gene: TRBJ1-2; CDR3aa: CASSDRGDYGYTF; CDR3nt: TGCGCCAGCAGTGATAGGGGTGACTATGGCTACACCTTC
abundance: .; v_gene: TRBV4-1; len: 16; d_gene: .; j_gene: TRBJ1-1; CDR3aa: CASSQGASEGNTEAFF; CDR3nt: TGCGCCAGCAGCCAAGGGGCGTCTGAGGGGAACACTGAAGCTTTCTTT
abundance: .; v_gene: TRBV19; len: 15; d_gene: TRBD2; j_gene: TRBJ2-1; CDR3aa: CASSLGLAGYNEQFF; CDR3nt: TGTGCCAGTAGTCTTGGACTAGCGGGATACAATGAGCAGTTCTTC
abundance: .; v_gene: TRBV7-2; len: 17; d_gene: .; j_gene: TRBJ2-7; CDR3aa: CASSPSLFWASSYEQYF; CDR3nt: TGTGCCAGCAGCCCCTCTTTGTTCTGGGCGAGCTCCTACGAGCAGTACTTC
abundance: .; v_gene: TRBV4-3; len: 14; d_gene: TRBD1; j_gene: TRBJ2-7; CDR3aa: CASSHRQGSYEQYF; CDR3nt: TGCGCCAGCAGCCACCGACAGGGGTCCTACGAGCAGTACTTC
abundance: .; v_gene: TRBV27; len: 14; d_gene: TRBD1; j_gene: TRBJ1-5; CDR3aa: CASSGTGGNQPQHF; CDR3nt: TGTGCCAGCAGTGGGACAGGGGGCAATCAGCCCCAGCATTTT
abundance: .; v_gene: TRBV9; len: 17; d_gene: TRBD1; j_gene: TRBJ2-7; CDR3aa: CASSVSSGAQGVYEQYF; CDR3nt: TGTGCCAGCAGCGTAAGCTCAGGGGCCCAGGGGGTATACGAGCAGTACTTC
abundance: once; v_gene: TRBV9; len: 18; d_gene: TRBD1; j_gene: TRBJ1-5; CDR3aa: CASTPARQGSLRGQPQHF; CDR3nt: TGTGCCAGCACGCCGGCCCGACAGGGCTCCCTCAGGGGTCAGCCCCAGCATTTT
abundance: .; v_gene: TRBV4-3; len: 17; d_gene: .; j_gene: TRBJ1-4; CDR3aa: CASSQDTRRAYNEKLFF; CDR3nt: TGCGCCAGCAGCCAAGACACCCGGAGGGCTTACAATGAAAAACTGTTTTTT
abundance: .; v_gene: TRBV4-3; len: 15; d_gene: .; j_gene: TRBJ2-5; CDR3aa: CASSPVPGDQETQYF; CDR3nt: TGCGCCAGCAGCCCAGTACCGGGAGACCAAGAGACCCAGTACTTC
abundance: .; v_gene: TRBV7-6; len: 14; d_gene: TRBD1; j_gene: TRBJ1-2; CDR3aa: CASSARGGEYGYTF; CDR3nt: TGTGCCAGCAGCGCCCGAGGGGGCGAATATGGCTACACCTTC
abundance: .; v_gene: TRBV28; len: 12; d_gene: .; j_gene: TRBJ1-4; CDR3aa: CASSLVDEKLFF; CDR3nt: TGTGCCAGCAGTTTAGTAGATGAAAAACTGTTTTTT
abundance: .; v_gene: TRBV6-4; len: 14; d_gene: .; j_gene: TRBJ2-3; CDR3aa: CASSDSGAPDTQYF; CDR3nt: TGTGCCAGCAGTGACTCAGGGGCCCCAGATACGCAGTATTTT
abundance: .; v_gene: TRBV2; len: 16; d_gene: TRBD2; j_gene: TRBJ2-2; CDR3aa: CASSDLAGEDTGELFF; CDR3nt: TGTGCCAGCAGTGACCTGGCGGGAGAGGACACCGGGGAGCTGTTTTTT
abundance: .; v_gene: TRBV7-8; len: 15; d_gene: .; j_gene: TRBJ1-5; CDR3aa: CASSLRRDWGQPQHF; CDR3nt: TGTGCCAGCAGCTTACGCAGGGATTGGGGACAGCCCCAGCATTTT
abundance: once; v_gene: TRBV19; len: 15; d_gene: TRBD2; j_gene: TRBJ2-3; CDR3aa: CASSLDGRAADTQYF; CDR3nt: TGTGCCAGTAGTCTTGACGGGAGGGCCGCGGATACGCAGTATTTT
abundance: .; v_gene: TRBV5-1; len: 13; d_gene: .; j_gene: TRBJ2-1; CDR3aa: CASSLAGTDEQFF; CDR3nt: TGCGCCAGCAGCTTGGCCGGAACAGATGAGCAGTTCTTC
abundance: .; v_gene: TRBV4-1; len: 14; d_gene: .; j_gene: TRBJ1-2; CDR3aa: CASSQDQGGYGYTF; CDR3nt: TGCGCCAGCAGCCAAGATCAAGGGGGCTATGGCTACACCTTC
abundance: .; v_gene: TRBV5-1; len: 13; d_gene: .; j_gene: TRBJ1-5; CDR3aa: CASSTISDQPQHF; CDR3nt: TGCGCCAGCAGTACTATCTCGGATCAGCCCCAGCATTTT
abundance: .; v_gene: TRBV6-5; len: 14; d_gene: .; j_gene: TRBJ1-2; CDR3aa: CASSKQGPNYGYTF; CDR3nt: TGTGCCAGCAGTAAACAGGGCCCTAACTATGGCTACACCTTC